This T cell receptor (beta chain) was found in a study of blood T cells in healthy people across ages. Primed by a sample-barcoded 5' primer and a J-beta primer mix, a second PCR proceeded for 7 to 11 cycles. Each of the cDNA molecules was tagged by a template-switch adaptor with 12 random nucleotides. TCRdb recomputed calls from the 5' RACE reads with MiXCR, one row per CDR3 protein. The sample holds over 700,000 distinct CDR3 sequences; more than 20% are singletons and the top ten take 9.4%. Regarding the study as a whole: Naive and antigen-experienced cells were not separated, limiting conclusive comparison.

Notes on this clonotype: Its cognate antigen is unknown.

Germline V CDR1 and CDR2: SGHRS, YFSETQ. The CDR3 extends over 15 amino acids. The V gene end was trimmed by 5 bases and the J gene end by 2 bases; junction bases not matched to a gene: 8. This sample also belongs to another study, concerning T cells of mothers and their children. That work states: A slight, non-significant increase in overlap was found for related mother-child pairs relative to unrelated pairs.

Sequenced sample: blood. This rearrangement joins TRBV5-1 to TRBJ2-3; 7 positions match TRBD2. This TCR was sampled from a boy under 18 in good health. The CDR3 region is CASRGRADSTDTQYF. The CDR3 DNA follows: TGCGCCAGCAGGGGGAGGGCCGATTCCACAGATACGCAGTATTTT.